This T cell receptor beta chain was identified in a study of cytomegalovirus exposure and HLA in healthy donors. 60 Vbeta and 13 Jbeta primers were used in PCR. The assay was immunoSEQ multiplex PCR, and TCRdb's table has in-frame clones only and misses some. The sample consists of more than 110,000 clones, about 80% of them appearing once. About this clone itself: No antigen is known for it.

Germline V lookup: CDR1 MGHRA, CDR2 YSYEKL. The V segment lost 0 bases and the J segment 3 bases; nucleotides outside the gene matches: 11. The CDR3 has 19 amino acids. Study-level findings and limits: One later analysis reportedly identified an Asian-associated ancestry cluster that showed fewer N-insertions than the approximately 710-donor mean. Among TCR sequences, most were rare, though some public TCRs appeared in many donors. Most of the CMV-associated TCR beta chains (in a later analysis) appeared to be HLA-restricted. In a later analysis, TCR beta V- and J-gene trimming showed a link to a missense DCLRE1C variant.

This receptor was taken from a man aged 30 to 39 in good health and CMV-seropositive. Sequenced material: PBMCs. The chain recombines TRBV4-1 with TRBJ2-1, with 10 bases matching TRBD2. CDR3 sequence: CASSQEGGSGGSVYNEQFF. The DNA for the CDR3 is TGCGCCAGCAGCCAAGAAGGGGGTAGCGGGGGGTCTGTCTACAATGAGCAGTTCTTC.